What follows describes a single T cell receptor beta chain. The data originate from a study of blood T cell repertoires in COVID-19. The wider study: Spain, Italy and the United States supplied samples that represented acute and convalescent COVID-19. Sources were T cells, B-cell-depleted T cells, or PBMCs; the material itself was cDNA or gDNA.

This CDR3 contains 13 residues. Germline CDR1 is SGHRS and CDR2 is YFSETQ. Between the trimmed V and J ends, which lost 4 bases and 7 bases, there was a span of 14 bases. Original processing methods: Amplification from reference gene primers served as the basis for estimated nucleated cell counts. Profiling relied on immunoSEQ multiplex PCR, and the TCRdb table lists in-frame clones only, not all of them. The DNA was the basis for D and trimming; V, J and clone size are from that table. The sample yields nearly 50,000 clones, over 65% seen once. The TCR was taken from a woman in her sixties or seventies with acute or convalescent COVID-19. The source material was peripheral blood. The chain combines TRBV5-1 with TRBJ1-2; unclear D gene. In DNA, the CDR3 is TGCGCCAGCAGCGGAGCGGGGTTTCGTGGCTACACCTTC. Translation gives CASSGAGFRGYTF.